The clone carrying this T cell receptor (beta chain) was seen a single time. Its antigen is undetermined. This specimen comes from a study of cytomegalovirus exposure and HLA in healthy donors. Whole-study findings and limits: Within an earlier analysis, most TCR beta V segments proved productive either about 87% or about 30% of the time. A later analysis found TCR association rates differed by HLA locus, highest for DRB1 and lowest for HLA-C.

The CDR3 has 15 residues. V was shortened by 5 bases and J by 0 bases, with 12 bases between the two germline ends. Germline CDR1 and CDR2: SGHRS and YFSETQ. Primers: 60 Vbeta forward and 13 Jbeta reverse. Measured with immunoSEQ multiplex PCR; TCRdb has only the in-frame clones, and not every one. Of some 130,000 clones listed, about 80% are singletons. The sequencing input was PBMCs. The chain couples TRBV5-1 to TRBJ2-1, with D perhaps TRBD2 (6 bases). This sequence originates from a man aged 40-49 years in good health and CMV-seropositive. Here the CDR3 reads CASSGAGVSYNEQFF. CDR3 DNA sequence: TGCGCCAGCAGTGGAGCGGGTGTCTCCTACAATGAGCAGTTCTTC.